This TCR beta chain was captured by sequencing in a study of T cell responses to AZD1222 COVID-19 vaccine. Study at large: Doses given second, at about 4 or about 12 weeks, were pooled.

Method: immunoSEQ multiplex PCR; TCRdb's copy keeps in-frame clones and lacks some. The repertoire holds about 120,000 clones, roughly nine tenths seen once, with about 3.1% in the top ten. Overall study findings and caveats: Close to half of all spike-specific TCRs reportedly target regions of the variants that are unmutated. Regions 160-218 and 743-854 dominated among vaccine-associated CD4 TCRs spanning spike. Receipt of two AZD1222 doses was followed by a rise in Spike-specific TCR breadth and depth.

V was shortened by 3 bases and J by 13 bases, with 15 bases between the two germline ends. This CDR3 is built from 13 residues. Germline V gene sequence: CDR1 SEHNR, CDR2 FQNEAQ (reference sequence). Of note for this clone: Its antigen is not known.

The source of this sequence is an adult in good health. The V call is TRBV7-9, the J call TRBJ1-4; D is uncertain. This specimen was peripheral blood, taken on day 0 of AZD1222 vaccination. CDR3 DNA sequence: TGTGCCAGCAGCTTCGCAGGCGCTGTGGGACTGTTTTTT. This translates into CASSFAGAVGLFF. The whole variable domain, remainder taken from reference TRBV7-9 and TRBJ1-4, is DTGVSQNPRHKITKRGQNVTFRCDPISEHNRLYWYRQTLGQGPEFLTYFQNEAQLEKSRLLSDRFSAERPKGSFSTLEIQRTEQGDSAMYLCASSFAGAVGLFFGSGTQLSVL.